The 18 T cell receptor beta chains given below trace back to one sample, sequenced in a study of blood T cell repertoires in COVID-19. Some clones are missing from TCRdb's copy, which holds only in-frame ones; the method was immunoSEQ multiplex PCR. This table has under 250,000 clones, around 84% appearing once. The sequenced material came from peripheral blood. Every receptor here comes from a human donor in a cohort sampled during active COVID-19.

This chain links TRBV6-5 with TRBJ1-5; tentative D call: TRBD1 (6 bases). CDR3 length: 14 amino acids. Germline V lookup: CDR1 MNHEY, CDR2 SVGAGI. Trimming pared 6 bases from V and 3 bases from J, leaving 12 bases between. This chain's CDR3 is CASSLTGYNQPQHF. DNA for the CDR3: TGTGCCAGCAGCCTAACAGGGTACAATCAGCCCCAGCATTTT.

The V and J genes are TRBV19 and TRBJ2-1; TRBD2 agrees at 14 bases. Germline V gene sequence: CDR1 LNHDA, CDR2 SQIVND (reference sequence). This CDR3 has 16 amino acids. V gave up 7 bases and J gave up 8 bases; unmatched junction bases: 10. The CDR3 coding sequence is TGTGCCAGTAAAGGGACTAGCGGGAGAGAGGTGGATGAGCAGTTCTTC. Its translation is CASKGTSGREVDEQFF. Combining the CDR3 with reference TRBV19 and TRBJ2-1 gives the whole variable domain DGGITQSPKYLFRKEGQNVTLSCEQNLNHDAMYWYRQDPGQGLRLIYYSQIVNDFQKGDIAEGYSVSREKKESFPLTVTSAQKNPTAFYLCASKGTSGREVDEQFFGPGTRLTVL.

In its sample, this clone was seen many times. The chain combines TRBV27 with TRBJ1-6, with 10 bases lining up with TRBD1. CDR3 length: 17 amino acids. The germline V gene encodes CDR1 MNHEY and CDR2 SMNVEV (reference sequence). V was clipped by 5 bases and J by 7 bases; unmatched bases: 11. In nucleotides, the CDR3 is TGTGCCAGCAGTCCTCTATGGGACAGGGGAGGCAATTCACCCCTCCACTTT. Protein: CASSPLWDRGGNSPLHF.

J is TRBJ1-4 and V is TRBV28; D uncertain. Germline-derived CDR1 and CDR2 are MDHEN and SYDVKM. Trimming left V 5 bases short and J 8 bases short, with 15 bases between. The CDR3 covers 14 residues. CDR3 protein: CASSPRAMGEKLFF. In DNA, the CDR3 is TGTGCCAGCAGTCCGAGGGCTATGGGGGAAAAACTGTTTTTT.

J is TRBJ1-3 and V is TRBV18; D gene ambiguous. This CDR3 has 15 residues. Germline V gene data show CDR1 as KGHSH and CDR2 as LQKENI. With 2 bases removed from V and 2 bases from J, the gap between germline ends came to 10 bases. The CDR3 region has the DNA TGTGCCAGCTCACCAAATCTGGGCCCTGGAAACACCATATATTTT. Amino acids: CASSPNLGPGNTIYF.

The chain employs TRBV6-5 and TRBJ1-1; TRBD1 matches at 8 bases. The CDR3 length is 14 residues. The V gene end was trimmed by 6 bases and the J gene end by 6 bases; junction bases not matched to a gene: 9. Germline V gene lookup returns CDR1 MNHEY and CDR2 SVGAGI. The CDR3 DNA reads TGTGCCAGCAGGATGACAGGGGAGATGCCTGAAGCTTTCTTT. It codes for CASRMTGEMPEAFF.

The rearrangement links TRBV6-5 to TRBJ1-4, with D possibly being TRBD1 (6 bases). CDR1 MNHEY and CDR2 SVGAGI come from the germline V gene. The CDR3 runs to 14 residues. Between the trimmed V and J ends, which lost 2 bases and 2 bases, there was a span of 6 bases. CDR3 loop: CASSYRGTNEKLFF. The CDR3 DNA sequence: TGTGCCAGCAGTTACAGGGGGACTAATGAAAAACTGTTTTTT.

This clone turned up a few times. An end of the junction differs from the germline gene, which may be a read error. CDR3 coding DNA: TGTGCCAACAGTGCCGGGACAGACACTGAAGCTTTCTTT. It is translated as CANSAGTDTEAFF. J is TRBJ1-1 and V is TRBV2, with TRBD1 identical over 7 bases. In germline, CDR1 is SNHLY, CDR2 FYNNEI. CDR3 length equals 13 residues. Drawing the rest from reference TRBV2 and TRBJ1-1, the complete variable domain is EPEVTQTPSHQVTQMGQEVILRCVPISNHLYFYWYRQILGQKVEFLVSFYNNEISEKSEIFDDQFSVERPDGSNFTLKIRSTKLEDSAMYFCANSAGTDTEAFFGQGTRLTVV.

The chain has TRBV19 and TRBJ2-1; D is unclear. The length of the CDR3 is 12 residues. Trimming cost V 3 bases and J 8 bases, with 8 bases left between them. Germline V gives CDR1 LNHDA, CDR2 SQIVND (reference sequence). The CDR3 is CASSMSVYEQFF. The CDR3 region has the DNA TGTGCCAGTAGTATGTCCGTCTATGAGCAGTTCTTC.

The J gene is TRBJ1-2, the V gene TRBV19, with TRBD1 identical over 8 bases. Trimming at V came to 6 bases and at J to 7 bases, leaving 10 bases not matched to a gene. The CDR3 has 14 amino acids. The germline V gene has CDR1 LNHDA and CDR2 SQIVND (reference sequence). CDR3 amino acids: CASSLDRERGGYTF. DNA for the CDR3: TGTGCCAGTAGCCTGGACAGGGAGAGGGGTGGCTACACCTTC.

The chain links TRBV2 to TRBJ1-3; weak D call: TRBD1 (5 bases). Trimming stripped 7 bases from V and 1 base from J, with 11 bases between. The CDR3 loop spans 14 amino acids. Germline CDR1 reads SNHLY; CDR2 reads FYNNEI. In DNA, the CDR3 is TGTGCCAGCACCCCGGGGGGTTCTGGAAACACCATATATTTT. Its translation is CASTPGGSGNTIYF.

This chain connects TRBV3-1 (or the pseudogene TRBV3-2) to TRBJ2-3; possible D gene TRBD1, 6 bases. CDR3 length: 15 amino acids. Germline loops: CDR1 LGHDT, CDR2 YNNKEL (reference sequence). V was trimmed by 6 bases and J by 0 bases, leaving 13 bases between them. The CDR3 here is CASSRRDISTDTQYF. The CDR3 nucleotides read TGTGCCAGCAGTCGACGGGACATAAGCACAGATACGCAGTATTTT.

This clone was detected only once. This chain joins TRBV5-1 and TRBJ2-1, with D maybe TRBD2 (6 bases). Trimming took 1 base from V and 4 from J, leaving 12 bases between them. Germline assignment: CDR1 SGHRS and CDR2 YFSETQ. The CDR3 is 15 residues long. The CDR3 loop is CASSLKIGSYNEQFF. In nucleotides, the CDR3 is TGCGCCAGCAGCTTGAAAATCGGGAGTTACAATGAGCAGTTCTTC.

In its sample, this clone was seen once. The rearrangement links TRBV28 to TRBJ2-6; unclear D gene. The CDR3 extends over 15 amino acids. The V gene lost 5 bases and the J gene lost 0 bases, with 8 bases spanning the gap. Germline-derived CDR1 and CDR2 are MDHEN and SYDVKM. The CDR3 spells CASSPAASGANVLTF. The CDR3 DNA sequence: TGTGCCAGCAGTCCGGCGGCCTCTGGGGCCAACGTCCTGACTTTC.

The chain recombines TRBV9 with TRBJ2-5; 8 positions match TRBD2. Trimming at V came to 3 bases and at J to 4 bases, leaving 11 bases not matched to a gene. In germline, CDR1 is SGDLS, CDR2 YYNGEE. The CDR3 consists of 16 residues. This CDR3 is CASSEAPGLDRETQYF. Here the CDR3 DNA reads TGTGCCAGCAGCGAAGCCCCGGGACTAGATAGAGAGACCCAGTACTTC.

This chain joins TRBV27 and TRBJ1-1, with 9 bases that match TRBD1. This CDR3 contains 15 residues. J gave up 3 bases and V 5 bases, and 7 bases lay outside the gene matches. Germline V CDR1 and CDR2: MNHEY, SMNVEV (reference sequence). The CDR3 here is CASSPGTGWYTEAFF. CDR3 in DNA: TGTGCCAGCAGTCCCGGGACAGGGTGGTACACTGAAGCTTTCTTT.

The genes are TRBV5-4 and TRBJ2-6; a possible D gene is TRBD1 (5 bases). The ends were cut back, 1 base at V and 4 bases at J, with 9 bases in the middle. The germline CDR1 and CDR2 sequences are SGHNT and YYREEE (reference sequence). The CDR3 is made up of 15 amino acids. For the CDR3, the DNA is TGTGCCAGCAGCTTGTATGGGGCAGGGGCCAACGTCCTGACTTTC. Encoded protein: CASSLYGAGANVLTF.

Only one count was recorded for this clone. The chain employs TRBV7-2 and TRBJ2-7; D is unresolved. The CDR3 covers 15 residues. Germline-derived CDR1 and CDR2 are SGHTA and FQGNSA. Trimming shortened V by 0 bases and J by 2 bases, and 11 bases separated the two germline ends. CDR3 coding DNA: TGTGCCAGCAGCTTAGCTTCCGCGAGCCCCTACGAGCAGTACTTC. Its protein is CASSLASASPYEQYF.